The 3 T cell receptor beta chains listed next were all sequenced from one sample in a study of lymphopenia after photon versus proton radiotherapy. Sequenced by immunoSEQ multiplex PCR; TCRdb stores in-frame clones only, minus some. The sample includes 37,000 or so clones, 85% of them seen just once. The starting material was peripheral blood, obtained from a patient treated with photon-based radiotherapy. These receptors came from a man aged 45-60 years with gastric cancer.

The CDR3 sequence: CASSPFGDSGNTIYF. The CDR3, as DNA: TGTGCCAGCAGCCCCTTCGGGGACTCTGGAAACACCATATATTTT. The rearrangement links TRBV7-3 to TRBJ1-3; D is uncertain. The CDR3 is 15 amino acids. V was pared by 5 bases and J by 0 bases, with 11 bases between. Germline loops: CDR1 SGHTA, CDR2 FQGTGA. Full variable domain (missing parts from reference TRBV7-3 and TRBJ1-3): GAGVSQTPSNKVTEKGKYVELRCDPISGHTALYWYRQSLGQGPEFLIYFQGTGAADDSGLPNDRFFAVRPEGSVSTLKIQRTERGDSAVYLCASSPFGDSGNTIYFGEGSWLTVV.

This clone was seen more than once but under ten times. J is TRBJ1-2 and V is TRBV7-9; D uncertain. In germline, CDR1 is SEHNR, CDR2 FQNEAQ (reference sequence). V was trimmed by 5 bases and J by 7 bases, leaving 14 bases between them. The CDR3 covers 13 residues. CDR3 bases: TGTGCCAGCAGCCGGGGTGTTGGGTTTGGCTACACCTTC. Protein sequence: CASSRGVGFGYTF.

J is TRBJ2-1 and V is TRBV11-1, with 10 positions matching TRBD2. The ends lost 0 bases at V and 3 bases at J; junction bases unmatched: 2. CDR1 is SGHAT, CDR2 FQDESV, per germline (reference sequence). The CDR3 is made up of 16 amino acids. Written as DNA, the CDR3 is TGTGCCAGCAGCTTAGCGCTAGCGGGAGACTACAATGAGCAGTTCTTC. It yields the protein CASSLALAGDYNEQFF.